The 26 T cell receptor beta chains presented below share a single source sample, sequenced in a study of shared clonotypes between healthy human individuals. TCRdb's copy holds only in-frame clones and misses some; the assay was immunoSEQ multiplex PCR. This sample carries over 1.4 million clones, roughly 97% of them seen once, and the ten largest clones take 1% to 1.5%. The sequencing sample was made of naive CD4+ T cells sorted from blood. Subset defined: CD45RA+ positively selected. Receptor source: a man aged 30-40 years in good health.

The V call is TRBV5-5, the J call TRBJ1-1; D remains ambiguous. V was clipped by 4 bases and J by 4 bases, with 23 bases between them. The CDR3 has 17 amino acids. Germline values: CDR1 SGHKS, CDR2 YYEKEE (reference sequence). The CDR3 DNA reads TGTGCCAGCAGCCCCCCCGGAGTAGGTCTGGGAAGCACTGAAGCTTTCTTT. Encoded protein: CASSPPGVGLGSTEAFF.

V is TRBV29-1 and J is TRBJ2-5, with D possibly TRBD1 on 5 matching bases. Germline V gives CDR1 SQVTM, CDR2 ANQGSEA. V gave up 7 bases and J gave up 5 bases, with 17 bases separating them. The CDR3 has 13 amino acids. CDR3 sequence reads: CSAPRVSGETQYF. The CDR3 DNA follows: TGCAGCGCCCCCAGGGTTTCAGGGGAGACCCAGTACTTC.

The V and J genes are TRBV6-5 and TRBJ2-5; unclear D gene. The germline V gene encodes CDR1 MNHEY and CDR2 SVGAGI. CDR3 length: 14 amino acids. The V gene lost 0 bases and the J gene lost 4 bases, with 9 bases spanning the gap. The CDR3 DNA is TGTGCCAGCAGTTACTCGAGTATTTCAGAGACCCAGTACTTC. Its protein product is CASSYSSISETQYF.

This clone was counted a single time. This sequence joins TRBV7-9 and TRBJ2-4, with unresolved D. The CDR3 totals 12 residues. V was clipped by 6 bases and J by 9 bases, with 12 bases between them. Germline V gene sequence: CDR1 SEHNR, CDR2 FQNEAQ (reference sequence). In nucleotides, the CDR3 is TGTGCCAGCAGACCCGACGGCGGCATTCAGTACTTC. Its protein product is CASRPDGGIQYF.

The chain recombines TRBV29-1 with TRBJ2-3; no definite D call. The ends were cut back, 7 bases at V and 0 bases at J, with 8 bases in the middle. The CDR3 totals 12 residues. From germline, CDR1 is SQVTM and CDR2 ANQGSEA. The CDR3 spells CSAAGSTDTQYF. CDR3 bases: TGCAGCGCCGCCGGGAGCACAGATACGCAGTATTTT.

The chain employs TRBV28 and TRBJ2-7, with 8 bases matching TRBD1. CDR1 and CDR2 from the germline V gene are MDHEN and SYDVKM. V shed 6 bases, J shed 9 bases, and the junction held 16 bases outside the gene matches. This CDR3 is built from 15 residues. CDR3 protein: CASRHRDRSTAGQYF. The CDR3 nucleotides are TGTGCCAGCAGACACCGGGACAGGTCGACTGCTGGGCAGTACTTC.

Of note for this clone: The sample has other DNA sequences that encode this CDR3 too. The V gene is TRBV28, the J gene TRBJ1-2; D ambiguous. V lost 4 bases, J lost 3 bases, and 9 bases lay in between. Germline V CDR1 and CDR2: MDHEN, SYDVKM. The CDR3 totals 13 residues. CDR3 bases: TGTGCCAGCAGTTCAGGCGGAGACTATGGCTACACCTTC. It codes for CASSSGGDYGYTF.

This sequence joins TRBV5-8 and TRBJ2-5, with 11 bases fitting TRBD2. Germline CDR1 is SGHTS and CDR2 is YDEGEE. Unmatched junction bases numbered 2, after V lost 0 bases and J lost 4 bases. This CDR3 is built from 15 residues. CDR3 bases: TGTGCCAGCAGCTTGGGACTAGCGGGACCAGAGACCCAGTACTTC. As protein: CASSLGLAGPETQYF. The full variable domain, completed using reference TRBV5-8 and TRBJ2-5, is EAGVTQSPTHLIKTRGQQATLRCSPISGHTSVYWYQQALGLGLQFLLWYDEGEERNRGNFPPRFSGRQFPNYSSELNVNALELEDSALYLCASSLGLAGPETQYFGPGTRLLVL.

V gene TRBV7-6 combines with J gene TRBJ1-1; the match to TRBD1 covers 7 bases. CDR3 size: 15 residues. J lost 0 bases, V lost 5 bases, and 6 bases had no gene match. Looked up from germline, CDR1 is SGHVS and CDR2 is FNYEAQ. CDR3 sequence: CASSNIQGMNTEAFF. DNA for the CDR3: TGTGCCAGCAGCAACATACAGGGGATGAACACTGAAGCTTTCTTT. Full variable domain (missing parts from reference TRBV7-6 and TRBJ1-1): GAGVSQSPRYKVTKRGQDVALRCDPISGHVSLYWYRQALGQGPEFLTYFNYEAQQDKSGLPNDRFSAERPEGSISTLTIQRTEQRDSAMYRCASSNIQGMNTEAFFGQGTRLTVV.

The rearrangement joins TRBV20-1 to TRBJ2-7; no definite D call. The germline CDR1 and CDR2 sequences are DFQATT and SNEGSKA (reference sequence). The CDR3 is 11 amino acids. V was pared by 3 bases and J by 9 bases, with 12 bases between. DNA of the CDR3: TGCAGTGCTAGCCCCTCCCACGGGCAGTACTTC. Translating it yields CSASPSHGQYF.

The gene calls are TRBV6-6 and TRBJ2-7, with D uncertain. The germline gives CDR1 MNHNY, CDR2 SVGAGI (reference sequence). V shed 3 bases and J shed 3 bases, with 9 bases lying between them. The CDR3 consists of 13 residues. The CDR3 DNA is TGTGCCAGCAGTTATTACCAGAGCTACGAGCAGTACTTC. It is translated as CASSYYQSYEQYF.

The chain joins TRBV9 to TRBJ2-2; D remains unclear. The V gene lost 4 bases and the J gene lost 6 bases, with 19 bases spanning the gap. The CDR3 is 16 residues long. Germline CDR1 reads SGDLS; CDR2 reads YYNGEE. The CDR3 DNA sequence: TGTGCCAGCAGCCCCCCCACTGGGCGCACTTCCGGGGAGCTGTTTTTT. It specifies CASSPPTGRTSGELFF.

A word on this clone: The junction and the germline gene differ at one end; a read error may be behind it. The V and J genes are TRBV20-1 and TRBJ2-1, with D possibly called TRBD1 or TRBD2 (5 bases each). Germline V gene lookup returns CDR1 DFQATT and CDR2 SNEGSKA (reference sequence). The CDR3 runs to 11 residues. CDR3 coding DNA: TGCAGTGCTAGAAACGGTGCTAGAGGGGTCTTC. Its translation is CSARNGARGVF.

The J gene is TRBJ1-1, the V gene TRBV11-1; D not resolved. From germline, CDR1 is SGHAT and CDR2 FQDESV (reference sequence). The CDR3 covers 18 residues. Trimming removed 5 bases from V and 2 bases from J, with 24 bases in between. The CDR3 region is CASSHGSFFGGLNTEAFF. CDR3 nucleotide sequence: TGTGCCAGCAGCCACGGATCCTTTTTTGGCGGTTTAAACACTGAAGCTTTCTTT. The variable domain in full, completed from reference TRBV11-1 and TRBJ1-1, reads EAEVAQSPRYKITEKSQAVAFWCDPISGHATLYWYRQILGQGPELLVQFQDESVVDDSQLPKDRFSAERLKGVDSTLKIQPAELGDSAMYLCASSHGSFFGGLNTEAFFGQGTRLTVV.

As regards this clone: Other DNA sequences within the sample encode an identical CDR3. This chain links TRBV5-1 with TRBJ2-1; D ambiguous. Between the trimmed V and J ends, which lost 0 bases and 3 bases, there was a span of 7 bases. The CDR3 covers 14 residues. Per germline, CDR1 SGHRS and CDR2 YFSETQ. CDR3 coding DNA: TGCGCCAGCAGCTTGGCTCCAGACTACAATGAGCAGTTCTTC. Amino acids: CASSLAPDYNEQFF.

This rearrangement joins TRBV19 to TRBJ2-3; D may be TRBD2 (6 bases). V gave up 6 bases and J gave up 6 bases, with 13 bases separating them. This CDR3 comprises 13 residues. Germline V gene lookup returns CDR1 LNHDA and CDR2 SQIVND (reference sequence). The CDR3 here is CASRKLASDTQYF. CDR3 bases: TGTGCCAGTAGGAAACTAGCTTCTGATACGCAGTATTTT.

CDR3 amino acids: CASSPGGARSGYTF. The DNA of the CDR3 is TGTGCCAGCAGTCCAGGGGGCGCAAGGTCCGGCTACACCTTC. The J gene is TRBJ1-2, the V gene TRBV27; 8 bases fit TRBD1. In germline, CDR1 is MNHEY, CDR2 SMNVEV (reference sequence). The CDR3 length is 14 residues. Trimming cost V 5 bases and J 8 bases; bases outside gene matches: 10.

Concerning this clone itself: Other nucleotide sequences in the sample specify the same CDR3. The chain recombines TRBV5-4 with TRBJ1-1; no definite D call. V was pared by 2 bases and J by 2 bases, with 7 bases between. There are 13 residues in the CDR3. Germline CDR1 SGHNT, CDR2 YYREEE (reference sequence). CDR3 nucleotide sequence: TGTGCCAGCAGCTTAACACCTAACACTGAAGCTTTCTTT. It encodes CASSLTPNTEAFF.

V is TRBV5-1 and J is TRBJ2-1, with TRBD1 as a possible D gene (5 bases). The germline gives CDR1 SGHRS, CDR2 YFSETQ. Trimming shortened V by 3 bases and J by 5 bases, and 15 bases separated the two germline ends. The CDR3 runs to 15 residues. CDR3: CASSYGQPTHNEQFF. The CDR3 DNA reads TGCGCCAGCAGCTACGGACAACCTACCCACAATGAGCAGTTCTTC.

The chain joins TRBV7-9 to TRBJ2-5; 8 positions agree with TRBD1. V lost 2 bases and J lost 4; bases outside the gene matches: 3. CDR3 size: 14 residues. Germline V CDR1 and CDR2: SEHNR, FQNEAQ (reference sequence). CDR3 sequence: CASSLLTGAETQYF. DNA for the CDR3: TGTGCCAGCAGCTTACTGACAGGGGCAGAGACCCAGTACTTC.

The V call is TRBV19, the J call TRBJ1-2; D remains ambiguous. The CDR3 runs to 16 residues. In germline, CDR1 is LNHDA, CDR2 SQIVND (reference sequence). Trimming took 3 bases from V and 8 from J, leaving 22 bases between them. DNA for the CDR3: TGTGCCAGTAGTATTGGGTCAAGGACGGCGGTAAGGGGCTACACCTTC. The encoded protein is CASSIGSRTAVRGYTF.

The genes are TRBV2 and TRBJ1-3; weak D call: TRBD1 (6 bases). Germline V gene data show CDR1 as SNHLY and CDR2 as FYNNEI. The V end lost 7 bases, the J end lost 0 bases, and 19 bases lay between the germline ends. The CDR3 consists of 17 residues. CDR3 sequence: CASNGGRPKDSGNTIYF. The CDR3 nucleotides read TGTGCCAGCAACGGGGGGCGACCGAAAGACTCTGGAAACACCATATATTTT.

The V call is TRBV7-9, the J call TRBJ2-3; maybe TRBD1 (6 bases). The length of the CDR3 is 11 residues. The ends were cut back, 7 bases at V and 9 bases at J, with 11 bases in the middle. Germline CDR1 is SEHNR and CDR2 is FQNEAQ (reference sequence). The CDR3 nucleotides are TGTGCCAGCACCGGAACAGGGACGCAGTATTTT. Translating it yields CASTGTGTQYF.

This sequence joins TRBV19 and TRBJ2-2; tentative D call: TRBD2 (5 bases). Germline V gene data show CDR1 as LNHDA and CDR2 as SQIVND (reference sequence). Trimming took 5 bases from V and 5 from J, leaving 21 bases between them. CDR3 length: 17 amino acids. This CDR3 is CASSSRRTHFGTGELFF. DNA of the CDR3: TGTGCCAGTAGTTCTCGAAGGACTCATTTTGGAACCGGGGAGCTGTTTTTT.

The V gene is TRBV19, the J gene TRBJ2-1, with D maybe TRBD2 (6 bases). CDR3 length equals 14 residues. The ends were cut back, 1 base at V and 8 bases at J, with 12 bases in the middle. Germline CDR1 LNHDA, CDR2 SQIVND (reference sequence). Written as DNA, the CDR3 is TGTGCCAGTAGTATAGCGGGAGCGCTCTATGAGCAGTTCTTC. Residues: CASSIAGALYEQFF.

V and J are TRBV2 and TRBJ2-5; D gene ambiguous. CDR1 and CDR2 (germline): SNHLY, FYNNEI. V dropped 6 bases and J dropped 0 bases, with 5 bases sitting between them. This CDR3 comprises 12 residues. The CDR3 loop reads CASRMYQETQYF. The CDR3 bases are TGTGCCAGCAGGATGTACCAAGAGACCCAGTACTTC.